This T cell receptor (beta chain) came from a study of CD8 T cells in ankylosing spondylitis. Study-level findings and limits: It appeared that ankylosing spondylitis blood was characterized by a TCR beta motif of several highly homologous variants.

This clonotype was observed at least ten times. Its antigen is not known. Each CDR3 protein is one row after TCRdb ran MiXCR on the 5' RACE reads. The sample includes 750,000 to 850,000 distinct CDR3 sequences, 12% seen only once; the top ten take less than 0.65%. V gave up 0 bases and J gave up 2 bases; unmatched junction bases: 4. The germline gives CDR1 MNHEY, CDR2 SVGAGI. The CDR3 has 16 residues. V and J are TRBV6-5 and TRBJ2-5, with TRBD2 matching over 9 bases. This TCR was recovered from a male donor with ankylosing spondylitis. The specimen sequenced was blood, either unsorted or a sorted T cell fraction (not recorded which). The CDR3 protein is CASSYSPLAGQETQYF. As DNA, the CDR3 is TGTGCCAGCAGTTACTCGCCTCTAGCGGGGCAAGAGACCCAGTACTTC.